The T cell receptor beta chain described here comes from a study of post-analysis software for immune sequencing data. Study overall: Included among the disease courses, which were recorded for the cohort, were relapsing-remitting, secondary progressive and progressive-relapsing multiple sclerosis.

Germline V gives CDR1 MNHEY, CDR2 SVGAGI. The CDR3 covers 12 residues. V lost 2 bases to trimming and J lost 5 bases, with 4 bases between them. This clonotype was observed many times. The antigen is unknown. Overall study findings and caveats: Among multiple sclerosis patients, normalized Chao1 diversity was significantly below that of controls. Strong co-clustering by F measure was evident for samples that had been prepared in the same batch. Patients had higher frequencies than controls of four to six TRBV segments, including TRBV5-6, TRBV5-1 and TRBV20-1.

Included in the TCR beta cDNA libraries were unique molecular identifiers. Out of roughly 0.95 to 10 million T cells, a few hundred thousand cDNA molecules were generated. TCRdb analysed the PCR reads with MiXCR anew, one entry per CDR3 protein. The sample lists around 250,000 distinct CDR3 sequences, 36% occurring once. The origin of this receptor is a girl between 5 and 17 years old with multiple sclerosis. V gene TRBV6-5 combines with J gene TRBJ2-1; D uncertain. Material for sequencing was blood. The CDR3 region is CASSYGDNEQFF. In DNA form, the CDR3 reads TGTGCCAGCAGTTACGGGGACAATGAGCAGTTCTTC.